The clone carrying this T cell receptor beta chain has only a few counts. This specimen comes from a study of blood T cell repertoires in COVID-19. Participants came from fewer than 25 US areas, aged roughly 18 to 100 years. Participant-reported clinical history was the basis for cohort assignment. Cohort 3 recovered donors had two negative PCRs, clearance, or symptom resolution. Per the original methods: Estimated nucleated cell counts came from reference gene primer amplification. TCRdb's copy holds only in-frame clones and misses some; the assay was immunoSEQ multiplex PCR. V, J and clone size derive from that table, while D and trimming were established from the DNA sequence. The table shows fewer than 300,000 clones, with 90% occurring only once. The receptor's source is a woman aged 30 to 39 who had recovered from COVID-19. Sequences were obtained from PBMCs or T cells enriched from blood (not recorded which).

The CDR3 nucleotides read TGTGCCAGCGCACCCGGGACTAGCGGACTGGGGACAGATACGCAGTATTTT. Translating gives CASAPGTSGLGTDTQYF. The gene calls are TRBV27 and TRBJ2-3, with 11 bases matching TRBD2. The CDR3 has 17 residues. Germline V gene sequence: CDR1 MNHEY, CDR2 SMNVEV (reference sequence). With V trimmed by 8 bases and J by 3 bases, 13 bases remained unmatched.